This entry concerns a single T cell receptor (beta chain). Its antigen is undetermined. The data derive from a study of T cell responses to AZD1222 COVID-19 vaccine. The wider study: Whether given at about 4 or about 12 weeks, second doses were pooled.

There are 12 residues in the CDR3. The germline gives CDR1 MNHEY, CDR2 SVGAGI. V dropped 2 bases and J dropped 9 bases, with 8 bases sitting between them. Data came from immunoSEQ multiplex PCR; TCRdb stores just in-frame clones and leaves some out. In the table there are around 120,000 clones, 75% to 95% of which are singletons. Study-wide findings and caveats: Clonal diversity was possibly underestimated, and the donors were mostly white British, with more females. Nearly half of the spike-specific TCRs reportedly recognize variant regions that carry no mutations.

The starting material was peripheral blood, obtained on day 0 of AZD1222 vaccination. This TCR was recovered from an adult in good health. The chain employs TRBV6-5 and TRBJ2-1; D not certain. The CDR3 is CASSYVVGEQFF. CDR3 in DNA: TGTGCCAGCAGTTACGTCGTCGGTGAGCAGTTCTTC.